These T cell receptor beta chains were read from a single sample in a study of graft-versus-host responses after intestinal transplantation. What these receptors recognize is not known. Profiling relied on immunoSEQ multiplex PCR, and the TCRdb table lists in-frame clones only, not all of them. Altogether around 76,000 clones are present, approximately 93% being singletons, with the ten largest covering around 0.51%. The starting material was unstimulated CD8+ T cells sorted from spleen or lymph node cells, obtained before intestinal transplant. All receptors come from a human donor who received an intestinal transplant. CDR3s include the opening cysteine and the closing phenylalanine or tryptophan. The order of the fields is V gene, D gene, J gene, clone size, CDR3 DNA, CDR3 protein. D genes are given only for firm matches. Clone size is shown for a subset of rows, as once, few, many or a class of expanded clone.

>TRBV30|TRBD2|TRBJ2-1|NA
TGTGCCTGGACCGAGGGACTAGCAGGCGATGAGCAGTTCTTC
CAWTEGLAGDEQFF
>TRBV28|NA|TRBJ1-1|NA
TGTGCCAGCAGTCCTATGGGGATTAGACGCCGGTTGAACACTGAAGCTTTCTTT
CASSPMGIRRRLNTEAFF
>TRBV6-5|NA|TRBJ2-5|NA
TGTGCCAGCTCGTACGAAGGACTATACCAAGAGACCCAGTACTTC
CASSYEGLYQETQYF
>TRBV6-1|TRBD2|TRBJ2-1|NA
TGTGCCAGCACCCTAGCGGTCGTAGATGAGCAGTTCTTC
CASTLAVVDEQFF
>TRBV28|TRBD2|TRBJ2-3|NA
TGTGCCAGCAGTCACCCGGGGGGGGGATTTTCAGATACGCAGTATTTT
CASSHPGGGFSDTQYF
>TRBV19|NA|TRBJ1-2|NA
TGTGCCAGTAGTATAGCAGGACCTAGCTATGGCTACACCTTC
CASSIAGPSYGYTF
>TRBV11-2|TRBD2|TRBJ2-1|NA
TGTGCCAGCAGCTTAGAGGCTAGCGGGAGACTCACCTACAATGAGCAGTTCTTC
CASSLEASGRLTYNEQFF
>TRBV29-1|TRBD1|TRBJ2-7|NA
TGCAGCGTCGAAGAGGGACAGGGAGGGACCTTTGACGAGCAGTACTTC
CSVEEGQGGTFDEQYF
>TRBV30|NA|TRBJ2-7|NA
TGTGCCTGGAGTGGAACGGGGAGCATCTACGAGCAGTACTTC
CAWSGTGSIYEQYF
>TRBV7-9|NA|TRBJ2-5|NA
TGTGCCAGCAGACCTATTGGGAGGCAAGAGACCCAGTACTTC
CASRPIGRQETQYF
>TRBV5-4|NA|TRBJ1-5|NA
TGTGCCAGCAGCTTAGGGAATCAGCCCCAGCATTTT
CASSLGNQPQHF
>TRBV2|NA|TRBJ2-7|NA
TGTGCCTCCCGTATCGACGCGGTTCACGAGCAGTACTTC
CASRIDAVHEQYF
>TRBV5-1|TRBD2|TRBJ2-7|NA
TGCGCCAGCAGCTTGCTAGCGGGGGGCAACCCCTACGAGCAGTACTTC
CASSLLAGGNPYEQYF
>TRBV4-2|NA|TRBJ2-7|NA
TGTGCCAGCAGCCATCGGCAGGGGACCTACGAGCAGTACTTC
CASSHRQGTYEQYF
>TRBV21-1|NA|TRBJ2-7|NA
TGTGCCAGCAGCAAAGATTACTTTGCCACTTACGAGCAGTACTTC
CASSKDYFATYEQYF
>TRBV15|NA|TRBJ2-3|NA
TGTGCCACCAGCAGAGGACCCCCGCGGGATACAGATACGCAGTATTTT
CATSRGPPRDTDTQYF
>TRBV28|TRBD1|TRBJ2-7|NA
TGTGCCAGCAGTTTAGAGACAGGGGGCTCCTACGAGCAGTACTTC
CASSLETGGSYEQYF
>TRBV6-4|TRBD2|TRBJ2-1|NA
TGTGCCAGCATTACGGGGCTTCGAAAGCGGGAGCGGTACAATGAGCAGTTCTTC
CASITGLRKRERYNEQFF
>TRBV7-9|NA|TRBJ2-7|NA
TGTGCCAGCAGCTCTGGGACTCAGTCTTACGAGCAGTACTTC
CASSSGTQSYEQYF
>TRBV19|NA|TRBJ1-1|NA
TGTGCCAGTAGTATCCCAGCGGCCACTGAAGCTTTCTTT
CASSIPAATEAFF
>TRBV5-4|NA|TRBJ2-5|NA
TGTGCCAGCAGCTCAGGGGAAGAGACCCAGTACTTC
CASSSGEETQYF
>TRBV6-5|NA|TRBJ1-2|NA
TGTGCCAGCAGCCCCCCGGGGCGTCACTATGGCTACACCTTC
CASSPPGRHYGYTF
>TRBV9|TRBD1|TRBJ2-7|NA
TGTGCCAGCAGCGCAGGGGACAGAGCCTACGAGCAGTACTTC
CASSAGDRAYEQYF
>TRBV27|NA|TRBJ2-7|NA
TGTGCCAGCCCCTCGGAGGGCAGGGTTTCCTACGAGCAGTACTTC
CASPSEGRVSYEQYF
>TRBV5-8|TRBD2|TRBJ2-1|NA
TGTGCCAGCAGCCCCGGGACTAGTTCCTACAATGAGCAGTTCTTC
CASSPGTSSYNEQFF
>TRBV7-2|TRBD2|TRBJ2-1|NA
TGTGCCAGCAGCTTAGCCAATAACCGACTAGCGGGAGTGGATGAGCAGTTCTTC
CASSLANNRLAGVDEQFF
>TRBV4-1|TRBD1|TRBJ2-7|once
TGCGCCAGCAGCCAGACAGGGGACGAGCAGTACTTC
CASSQTGDEQYF
>TRBV6-6|NA|TRBJ2-6|NA
TGTGCCAGCAGTAACGGCCTCTCTGGGGCCAACGTCCTGACTTTC
CASSNGLSGANVLTF
>TRBV28|NA|TRBJ1-1|NA
TGTGCCAGCAGATCAAGGCGGGTGAACACTGAAGCTTTCTTT
CASRSRRVNTEAFF
>TRBV11-3|TRBD2|TRBJ2-1|once
TGTGCCAGCAGCTTAGAGGGACTAGCGGGAGAAGTCTACAATGAGCAGTTCTTC
CASSLEGLAGEVYNEQFF
>TRBV27|TRBD2|TRBJ2-2|NA
TGTGCCAGCAGTCCATGGACTAGCGGGAACACCGGGGAGCTGTTTTTT
CASSPWTSGNTGELFF
>TRBV11-2|NA|TRBJ2-1|NA
TGTGCCAGCAGCTTATGGGGCTTGGCGACTTTATCCTACAATGAGCAGTTCTTC
CASSLWGLATLSYNEQFF
>TRBV5-6|TRBD1|TRBJ2-7|once
TGTGCCAGTAGCATACGCCGGGACAGGGACTACGAGCAGTACTTC
CASSIRRDRDYEQYF
>TRBV9|NA|TRBJ1-2|NA
TGTGCCAGCAGCTCAAGGGAGGGCGTCCTATTCGGTGGCTACACCTTC
CASSSREGVLFGGYTF
>TRBV6-5|NA|TRBJ2-1|NA
TGTGCCAGCAGTTACCACGACAGTGCCAATGAGCAGTTCTTC
CASSYHDSANEQFF
>TRBV7-9|NA|TRBJ1-2|NA
TGTGCCAGCAGCTTCTCCTATGGCTACACCTTC
CASSFSYGYTF
>TRBV25-1|NA|TRBJ2-7|NA
TGTGCCAGCAGTGAATATATTGACGAGCAGTACTTC
CASSEYIDEQYF
>TRBV11-1|NA|TRBJ1-1|NA
TGTGCCAGCAGCTTGACCGGCAGACTGGAAGCTTTCTTT
CASSLTGRLEAFF
>TRBV4-1|NA|TRBJ2-7|NA
TGCGCCAGCAGCCAAGTTTGGTACAGGGATGCCTACGAGCAGCACTTC
CASSQVWYRDAYEQHF
>TRBV7-9|NA|TRBJ2-2|NA
TGTGCCAGCACCATGTGGTGGAGGGGATACACCGGGGAGCTGTTTTTT
CASTMWWRGYTGELFF
>TRBV7-9|NA|TRBJ2-1|NA
TGTGCCAGCAAGGGAGAGGTCTACAATGAGCAGTTCTTC
CASKGEVYNEQFF
>TRBV9|TRBD1|TRBJ2-1|NA
TGTGCCAGCAGCGAGACAGGGGTTCCCTACAATGAGCAGTTCTTC
CASSETGVPYNEQFF
>TRBV5-6|TRBD2|TRBJ2-1|NA
TGTGCCAGCAGCCTTAGCGGGGCTGGTCATGAGCAGTTCTTC
CASSLSGAGHEQFF
>TRBV27|NA|TRBJ2-2|NA
TGTGCCAGCAGTTCTACCGGGGAGCTGTTTTTT
CASSSTGELFF
>TRBV6-5|NA|TRBJ2-3|NA
TGTGCCAGCAGTTACTCGCCAGCCCCTCCAGATACGCAGTATTTT
CASSYSPAPPDTQYF
>TRBV19|NA|TRBJ1-1|NA
TGTGCCAGTAGTATATCGGGCAGGGTCACTGAAGCTTTCTTT
CASSISGRVTEAFF
>TRBV11-1|TRBD1|TRBJ2-1|NA
TGTGCCAGCAGCTCTGGCCGGACAGGGAGCTACAATGAGCAGTTCTTC
CASSSGRTGSYNEQFF
>TRBV18|NA|TRBJ2-1|NA
TGTGCCAGCTCACAGAAGGACAGTCCCCGCAGAAGCGAGCAGTTCTTC
CASSQKDSPRRSEQFF